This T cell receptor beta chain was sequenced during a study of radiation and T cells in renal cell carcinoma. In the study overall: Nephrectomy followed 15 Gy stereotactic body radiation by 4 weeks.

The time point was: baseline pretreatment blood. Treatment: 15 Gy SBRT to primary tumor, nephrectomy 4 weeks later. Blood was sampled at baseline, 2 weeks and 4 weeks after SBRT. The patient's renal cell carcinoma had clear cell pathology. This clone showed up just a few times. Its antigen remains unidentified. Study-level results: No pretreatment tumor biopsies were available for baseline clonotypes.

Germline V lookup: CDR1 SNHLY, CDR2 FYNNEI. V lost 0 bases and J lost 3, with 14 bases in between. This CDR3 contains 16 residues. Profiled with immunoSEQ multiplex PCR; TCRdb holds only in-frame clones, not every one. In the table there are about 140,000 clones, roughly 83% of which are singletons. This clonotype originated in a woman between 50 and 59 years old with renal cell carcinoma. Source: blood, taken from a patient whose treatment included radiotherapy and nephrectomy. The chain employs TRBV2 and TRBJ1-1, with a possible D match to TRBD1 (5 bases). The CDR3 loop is CASSEAYRGGDTEAFF. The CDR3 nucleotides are TGTGCCAGCAGTGAAGCCTATCGGGGGGGAGACACTGAAGCTTTCTTT.